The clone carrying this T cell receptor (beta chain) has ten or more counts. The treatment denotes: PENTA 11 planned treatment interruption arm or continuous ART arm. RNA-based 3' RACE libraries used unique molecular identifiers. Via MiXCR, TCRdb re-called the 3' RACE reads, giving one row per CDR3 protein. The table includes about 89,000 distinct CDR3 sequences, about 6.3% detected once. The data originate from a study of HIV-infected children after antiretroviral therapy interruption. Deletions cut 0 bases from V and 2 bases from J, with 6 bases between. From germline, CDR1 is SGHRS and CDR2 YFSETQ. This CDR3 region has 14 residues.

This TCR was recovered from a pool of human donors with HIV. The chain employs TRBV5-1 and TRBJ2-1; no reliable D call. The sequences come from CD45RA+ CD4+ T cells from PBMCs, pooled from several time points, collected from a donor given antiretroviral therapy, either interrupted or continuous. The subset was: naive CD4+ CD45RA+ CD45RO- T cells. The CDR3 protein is CASSLGLPYNEQFF. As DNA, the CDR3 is TGCGCCAGCAGCTTGGGTCTGCCCTACAATGAGCAGTTCTTC. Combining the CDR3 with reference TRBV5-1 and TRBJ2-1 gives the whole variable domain KAGVTQTPRYLIKTRGQQVTLSCSPISGHRSVSWYQQTPGQGLQFLFEYFSETQRNKGNFPGRFSGRQFSNSRSEMNVSTLELGDSALYLCASSLGLPYNEQFFGPGTRLTVL.